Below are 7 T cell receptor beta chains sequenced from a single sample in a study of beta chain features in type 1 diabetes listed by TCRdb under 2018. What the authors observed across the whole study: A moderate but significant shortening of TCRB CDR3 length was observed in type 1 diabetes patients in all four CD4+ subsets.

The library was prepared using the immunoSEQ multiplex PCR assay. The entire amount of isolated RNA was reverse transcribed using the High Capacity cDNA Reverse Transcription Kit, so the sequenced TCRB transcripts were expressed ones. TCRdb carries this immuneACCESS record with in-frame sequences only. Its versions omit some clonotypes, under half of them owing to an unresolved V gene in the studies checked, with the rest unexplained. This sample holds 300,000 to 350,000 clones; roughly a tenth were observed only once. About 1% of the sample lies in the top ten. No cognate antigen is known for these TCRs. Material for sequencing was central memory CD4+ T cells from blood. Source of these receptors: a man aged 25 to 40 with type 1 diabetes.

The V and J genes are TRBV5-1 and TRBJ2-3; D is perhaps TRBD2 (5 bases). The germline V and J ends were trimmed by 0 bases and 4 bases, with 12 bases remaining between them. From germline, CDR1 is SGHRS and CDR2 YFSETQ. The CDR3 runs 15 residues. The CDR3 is CASSLGLADADTQYF. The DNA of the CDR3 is TGCGCCAGCAGCTTGGGGCTAGCTGATGCAGATACGCAGTATTTT.

DNA for the CDR3: TGTGCCAGCAGCTTAGACGGCCCGGGCAGAGGTCAGCCCCAGCATTTT. It codes for CASSLDGPGRGQPQHF. The chain joins TRBV7-2 to TRBJ1-5, with D unresolved. Germline lookup yields CDR1 SGHTA and CDR2 FQGNSA. With 1 base removed from V and 6 bases from J, the gap between germline ends came to 16 bases. The CDR3 covers 16 residues.

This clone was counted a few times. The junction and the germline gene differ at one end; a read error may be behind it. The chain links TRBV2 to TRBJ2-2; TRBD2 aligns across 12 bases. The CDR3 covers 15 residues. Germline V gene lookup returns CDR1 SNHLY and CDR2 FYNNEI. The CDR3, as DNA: TGTGCCAGCAGTCCTAGCGGGGGGGCAACCGTGGAGCTGTTTTTT. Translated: CASSPSGGATVELFF.

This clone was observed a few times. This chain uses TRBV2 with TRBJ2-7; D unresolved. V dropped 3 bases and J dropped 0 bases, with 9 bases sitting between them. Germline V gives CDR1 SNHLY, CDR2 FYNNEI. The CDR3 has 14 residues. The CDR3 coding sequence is TGTGCCAGCAGTGAGCAAATCTTCTCCTACGAGCAGTACTTC. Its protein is CASSEQIFSYEQYF.

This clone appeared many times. This CDR3 is CASSLAPAGLGGGYTF. CDR3 DNA sequence: TGTGCCAGCAGCTTAGCCCCGGCAGGCCTCGGAGGTGGCTACACCTTC. This sequence joins TRBV7-9 and TRBJ1-2, with D uncertain. CDR1 SEHNR and CDR2 FQNEAQ come from the germline V gene (reference sequence). This CDR3 has 16 residues. With 0 bases removed from V and 7 bases from J, the gap between germline ends came to 18 bases.

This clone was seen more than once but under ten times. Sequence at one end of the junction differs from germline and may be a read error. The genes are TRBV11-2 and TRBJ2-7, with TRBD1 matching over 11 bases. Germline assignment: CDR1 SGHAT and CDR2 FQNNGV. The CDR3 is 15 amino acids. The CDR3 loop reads CASSHGTGGSYEQYF. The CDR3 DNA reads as TGCGCCAGCAGCCACGGGACAGGGGGCTCCTACGAGCAGTACTTC.

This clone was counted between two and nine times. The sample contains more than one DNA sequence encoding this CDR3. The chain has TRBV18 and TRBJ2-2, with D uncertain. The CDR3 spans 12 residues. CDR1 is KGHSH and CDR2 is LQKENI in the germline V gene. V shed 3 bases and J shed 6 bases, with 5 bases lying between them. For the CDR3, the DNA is TGTGCCAGCTCACCCAGCGCCGGGGAGCTGTTTTTT. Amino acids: CASSPSAGELFF.